This T cell receptor (beta chain) emerged from a study of T cell responses to AZD1222 COVID-19 vaccine. Sequenced by immunoSEQ multiplex PCR; TCRdb stores in-frame clones only, minus some. The sample shows about 140,000 clones, approximately 88% of them seen only once. The CDR3 is 15 amino acids. V was pared by 4 bases and J by 4 bases, with 14 bases between. Germline loops: CDR1 SGHRS, CDR2 YFSETQ. This TCR was recovered from an adult who received the MenACWY meningococcal vaccine as a control. The V gene is TRBV5-1, the J gene TRBJ1-4; TRBD1 might be the D (6 bases). This material consisted of peripheral blood, taken 28 days after the second dose of the MenACWY control vaccine. The CDR3 DNA reads as TGCGCCAGCAGCCCGAGGGACATCCATAATGAAAAACTGTTTTTT. This codes for CASSPRDIHNEKLFF. Complete variable domain (other parts from reference TRBV5-1 and TRBJ1-4): KAGVTQTPRYLIKTRGQQVTLSCSPISGHRSVSWYQQTPGQGLQFLFEYFSETQRNKGNFPGRFSGRQFSNSRSEMNVSTLELGDSALYLCASSPRDIHNEKLFFGSGTQLSVL.